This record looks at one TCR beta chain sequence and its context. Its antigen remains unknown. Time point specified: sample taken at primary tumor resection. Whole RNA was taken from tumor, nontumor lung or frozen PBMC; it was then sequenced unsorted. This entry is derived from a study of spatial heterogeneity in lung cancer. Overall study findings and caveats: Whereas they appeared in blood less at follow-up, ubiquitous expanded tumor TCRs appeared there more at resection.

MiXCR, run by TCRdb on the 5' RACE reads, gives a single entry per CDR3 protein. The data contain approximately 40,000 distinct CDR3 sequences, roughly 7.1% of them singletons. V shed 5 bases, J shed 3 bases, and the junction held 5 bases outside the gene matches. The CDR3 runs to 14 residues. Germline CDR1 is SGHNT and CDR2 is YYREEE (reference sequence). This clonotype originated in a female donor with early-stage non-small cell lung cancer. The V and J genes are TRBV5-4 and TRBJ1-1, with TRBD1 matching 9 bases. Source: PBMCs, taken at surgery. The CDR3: CASSRRDRDTEAFF. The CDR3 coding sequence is TGTGCCAGCAGTCGGCGGGACAGGGACACTGAAGCTTTCTTT. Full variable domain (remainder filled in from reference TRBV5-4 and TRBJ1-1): ETGVTQSPTHLIKTRGQQVTLRCSSQSGHNTVSWYQQALGQGPQFIFQYYREEENGRGNFPPRFSGLQFPNYSSELNVNALELDDSALYLCASSRRDRDTEAFFGQGTRLTVV.